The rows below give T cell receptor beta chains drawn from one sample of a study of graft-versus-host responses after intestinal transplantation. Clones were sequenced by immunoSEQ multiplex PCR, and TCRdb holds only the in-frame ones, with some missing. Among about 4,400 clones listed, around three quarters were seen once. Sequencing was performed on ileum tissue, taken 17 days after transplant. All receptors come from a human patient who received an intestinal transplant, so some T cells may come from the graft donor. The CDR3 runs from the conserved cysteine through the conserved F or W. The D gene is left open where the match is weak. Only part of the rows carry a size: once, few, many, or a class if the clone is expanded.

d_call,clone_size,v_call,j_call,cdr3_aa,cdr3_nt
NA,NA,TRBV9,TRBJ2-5,CASSVGGGRETQYF,TGTGCCAGCAGCGTAGGAGGAGGAAGAGAGACCCAGTACTTC
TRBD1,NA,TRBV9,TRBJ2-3,CASGLLEGQAITDTQYF,TGTGCCAGCGGCCTCCTCGAGGGACAGGCGATCACAGATACGCAGTATTTT
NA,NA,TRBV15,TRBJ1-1,CATSRDLGGSTEAFF,TGTGCCACCAGCAGAGATTTGGGTGGGAGCACTGAAGCTTTCTTT
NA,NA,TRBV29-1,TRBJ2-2,CSVQAGGTWRSGELFF,TGCAGCGTTCAGGCAGGGGGGACTTGGAGGTCCGGGGAGCTGTTTTTT
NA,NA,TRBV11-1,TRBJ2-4,CASSLTSSKAKNIQYF,TGTGCCAGCAGCTTAACGTCTAGCAAGGCCAAAAACATTCAGTACTTC
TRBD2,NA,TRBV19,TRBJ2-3,CASSVNLAGSTDTQYF,TGTGCCAGTAGTGTCAACCTAGCGGGGAGCACAGATACGCAGTATTTT
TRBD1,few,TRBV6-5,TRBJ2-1,CASSDQDRRNEQFF,TGTGCCAGCAGTGACCAGGACAGGAGGAATGAGCAGTTCTTC
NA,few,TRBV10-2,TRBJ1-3,CASSEQGRGNTIYF,TGCGCCAGCAGTGAGCAGGGGAGAGGAAACACCATATATTTT
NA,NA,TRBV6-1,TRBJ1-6,CASSDSLEYSPLHF,TGTGCCAGCAGTGACTCACTGGAGTATTCACCCCTCCACTTT
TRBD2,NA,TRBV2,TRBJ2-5,CASKSSGGGQETQYF,TGTGCCAGCAAAAGTAGCGGGGGCGGCCAAGAGACCCAGTACTTC
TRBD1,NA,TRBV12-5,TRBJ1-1,CASGQGAIWNTEAFF,TGTGCTAGTGGTCAGGGGGCGATTTGGAACACTGAAGCTTTCTTT
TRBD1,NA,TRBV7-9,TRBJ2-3,CASSVDREFFSTDTQYF,TGTGCCAGCAGCGTCGACAGGGAGTTTTTTAGCACAGATACGCAGTATTTT
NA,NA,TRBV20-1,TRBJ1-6,CSAREVALHF,TGCAGTGCTAGAGAAGTAGCCCTCCACTTT
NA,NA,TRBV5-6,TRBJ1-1,CASSLGGFTEAFF,TGTGCCAGCAGCTTGGGAGGTTTCACTGAAGCTTTCTTT
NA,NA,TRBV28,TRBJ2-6,CASRDFSGANVLTF,TGTGCCAGCCGGGATTTCTCTGGGGCCAACGTCCTGACTTTC